A selection of T cell receptor beta chains follows, all from one sample in a study of CD8 T cells in ankylosing spondylitis. TCRdb independently ran MiXCR on the 5' RACE reads; one entry per CDR3 protein. The sample holds approximately 200,000 distinct CDR3 sequences, more than 10% seen once. The specimen was blood, either unsorted or a sorted T cell fraction (not recorded which). These receptors all stem from a male donor with ankylosing spondylitis or in good health (not recorded which). Both conserved end residues are part of each CDR3. Where a row states a size, it is once, few, many or the class of an expanded clone; other rows omit it.

size,J,V,CDR3
.,TRBJ2-3,TRBV2,CASSVSLARTDTQYF
.,TRBJ2-2,TRBV27,CASSFSAGTANTGELFF
few,TRBJ2-7,TRBV6-1,CASSERGPLVPDEQYF
few,TRBJ2-1,TRBV3-1,CASSPAFNEQFF
.,TRBJ2-7,TRBV4-1,CASSPTPQGRAYEQYF
.,TRBJ1-3,TRBV7-9,CASSGRTGTGNTIYF
few,TRBJ2-1,TRBV3-1,CASSQQNWGLIEQFF
few,TRBJ2-7,TRBV6-2/TRBV6-3,CASSYAASGGYEQYF
.,TRBJ2-3,TRBV25-1,CASSDTSGGPLTQYF
few,TRBJ2-7,TRBV12-3/TRBV12-4,CASSITSEEQYF
.,TRBJ1-2,TRBV27,CASSGTGGGYTF
few,TRBJ2-3,TRBV18,CASSPPVGTTDTQYF
few,TRBJ2-7,TRBV10-3,CAISEPLDATYEQYF
.,TRBJ2-1,TRBV20-1,CSARSGTTAYNEQFF
.,TRBJ2-7,TRBV12-3/TRBV12-4,CARCPALAGGPYEQYF
few,TRBJ2-5,TRBV7-8,CASSHPFRLADWGETQYF
.,TRBJ2-2,TRBV12-3/TRBV12-4,CASSLAIGLPDTGELFF
many,TRBJ2-1,TRBV6-4,CASSDSAGTGGTEQFF
few,TRBJ2-1,TRBV5-1,CASSLEWGTGAYNEQFF
.,TRBJ2-7,TRBV7-2,CASSSGLAGHPYEQYF
few,TRBJ2-5,TRBV4-1,CASSREIAGQETQYF
.,TRBJ2-2,TRBV27,CASFPATNTGELFF
many,TRBJ1-5,TRBV5-6,CASSLGDKYSNQPQHF
few,TRBJ2-7,TRBV12-3/TRBV12-4,CASSLVLKGYEQYF
many,TRBJ2-1,TRBV5-1,CASSLVDGGNEQFF
.,TRBJ1-1,TRBV2,CASSAAGGNTEAFF
few,TRBJ2-2,TRBV13,CASSSPSGTATGELFF
.,TRBJ2-7,TRBV15,CATSRDFPSYEQYF
few,TRBJ2-3,TRBV2,CASPSGGLTDTQYF
.,TRBJ2-2,TRBV27,CASSFGKNTGELFF
few,TRBJ2-2,TRBV6-5,CASSYLTGTNTGELFF
many,TRBJ2-5,TRBV7-9,CASSPGGEETQYF
.,TRBJ2-7,TRBV7-2,CACERENMYEQYF
.,TRBJ2-1,TRBV7-9,CASSLTLTGTSDNEQFF
.,TRBJ2-7,TRBV11-2,CASSLYTGPSYEQYF
many,TRBJ2-7,TRBV10-1,CASSEGATGYEQYF
.,TRBJ2-1,TRBV11-2,CASSPWAGGPPEQFF
many,TRBJ2-3,TRBV5-6,CASSQKLAGEEYF
many,TRBJ2-7,TRBV29-1,CSVTGTGGLYEQYF
few,TRBJ1-3,TRBV30,CAWSEGEFGNTIYF
many,TRBJ2-3,TRBV12-3/TRBV12-4,CASNAGPDTQYF
few,TRBJ2-6,TRBV5-6,CASSSGGANVLTF
.,TRBJ2-7,TRBV20-1,CSAIGTGTYEQYF
.,TRBJ2-5,TRBV2,CASSRRQDQETQYF
.,TRBJ1-1,TRBV6-5,CASSYSRGQGLSTEAFF
few,TRBJ2-1,TRBV20-1,CSAPIRREGSYNEQFF
.,TRBJ2-7,TRBV6-1,CASMDNSGSSYEQYF
.,TRBJ1-2,TRBV29-1,CSVERGQNNYGYTF
few,TRBJ2-2,TRBV27,CASRHLEGNTGELFF
few,TRBJ2-7,TRBV7-9,CASSIEGPPGLEYEQYF
few,TRBJ1-1,TRBV7-9,CASSPRDTEAFF
many,TRBJ1-5,TRBV15,CATSREGQGISNQPQHF
few,TRBJ1-4,TRBV11-2,CASSRALTGGAIEKLFF
few,TRBJ2-3,TRBV2,CASSSNPGQGVADTQYF
many,TRBJ2-5,TRBV6-5,CASSSTSSQETQYF
.,TRBJ2-7,TRBV7-9,CASSRDREAYEQYF
.,TRBJ1-1,TRBV6-5,CASSYSNGENTEAFF
many,TRBJ2-7,TRBV5-1,CASSLATGGGYEQYF
.,TRBJ2-7,TRBV10-3,CAIREASGDERYF
.,TRBJ1-1,TRBV7-9,CASSPTGLTMNTEAFF